Below, 18 T cell receptor beta chains from the same sample are listed, as sequenced in a study of cytomegalovirus exposure and HLA in healthy donors. Amplification used 60 Vbeta primers and 13 Jbeta primers. Produced via immunoSEQ multiplex PCR; TCRdb's table is partial and in-frame only. The table includes about 95,000 clones, approximately 81% detected once. Sequencing was carried out using PBMCs. These receptors were obtained from a woman aged 40 to 49 in good health and CMV-seropositive.

The chain carries TRBV5-1 and TRBJ2-7, with a tentative D call TRBD1 (5 bases). The CDR3 contains 16 residues. CDR1 and CDR2 from the germline V gene are SGHRS and YFSETQ. With 6 bases removed from V and 2 bases from J, the gap between germline ends came to 21 bases. CDR3 in amino acids: CASNLNPDVRAYEQYF. The CDR3 DNA follows: TGCGCCAGCAACCTCAACCCGGACGTCAGGGCCTACGAGCAGTACTTC. The full variable domain, rest sourced from reference TRBV5-1 and TRBJ2-7, is KAGVTQTPRYLIKTRGQQVTLSCSPISGHRSVSWYQQTPGQGLQFLFEYFSETQRNKGNFPGRFSGRQFSNSRSEMNVSTLELGDSALYLCASNLNPDVRAYEQYFGPGTRLTVT.

This chain uses TRBV4-2 with TRBJ2-7; 11 bases agree with TRBD2. CDR3 size: 16 residues. V gave up 0 bases and J gave up 2 bases; unmatched junction bases: 3. Germline CDR1 is LGHNA and CDR2 is YNFKEQ. CDR3 sequence (DNA): TGTGCCAGCAGCCAAGAGGGACTAGCGGAAACCTACGAGCAGTACTTC. Encoded protein: CASSQEGLAETYEQYF.

The chain combines TRBV7-8 with TRBJ2-1; 7 bases map to TRBD2. Germline-derived CDR1 and CDR2 are SGHVS and FQNEAQ. J was trimmed by 7 bases and V by 5 bases; bases with no gene match: 14. This CDR3 has 16 residues. CDR3 coding DNA: TGTGCCAGCAGCCCCCGGTCTAGCGGTAGAGAGAATGAGCAGTTCTTC. Translation gives CASSPRSSGRENEQFF.

Notes on this clone: The sample carries other DNA sequences with the same CDR3. The chain carries TRBV9 and TRBJ1-1, with D hard to call. CDR3 length equals 13 residues. Trimming removed 3 bases from V and 0 bases from J, with 6 bases in between. The germline gives CDR1 SGDLS, CDR2 YYNGEE. The CDR3 DNA is TGTGCCAGCAGCGCCACACTGAACACTGAAGCTTTCTTT. Protein sequence: CASSATLNTEAFF.

The rearrangement joins TRBV25-1 to TRBJ1-3; D is unclear. V shed 0 bases and J shed 0 bases, with 9 bases lying between them. There are 16 residues in the CDR3. The germline V gene has CDR1 MGHDK and CDR2 SYGVNS. CDR3 sequence (DNA): TGTGCCAGCAGTGAATATACAGTGACCTCTGGAAACACCATATATTTT. Translation: CASSEYTVTSGNTIYF.

This sequence joins TRBV30 and TRBJ2-7; the match to TRBD1 covers 12 bases. CDR3 length: 15 amino acids. J was trimmed by 6 bases and V by 1 base; bases with no gene match: 7. The germline CDR1 and CDR2 sequences are GTSNPN and SVGIG (reference sequence). The CDR3 spells CAWSATGTGGSEQYF. The CDR3 DNA sequence: TGTGCCTGGAGTGCCACCGGGACAGGGGGCTCCGAGCAGTACTTC.

The chain joins TRBV28 to TRBJ2-5; 7 bases are a match to TRBD1. Germline V gives CDR1 MDHEN, CDR2 SYDVKM. The V gene end was trimmed by 5 bases and the J gene end by 1 base; junction bases not matched to a gene: 10. The CDR3 has 16 residues. DNA of the CDR3: TGTGCCAGCAGTGAAATGTTTGGACAGGCCCAAGAGACCCAGTACTTC. Translating gives CASSEMFGQAQETQYF. Looking up the rest from reference TRBV28 and TRBJ2-5 gives the full variable domain: DVKVTQSSRYLVKRTGEKVFLECVQDMDHENMFWYRQDPGLGLRLIYFSYDVKMKEKGDIPEGYSVSREKKERFSLILESASTNQTSMYLCASSEMFGQAQETQYFGPGTRLLVL.

The J gene is TRBJ2-2, the V gene TRBV7-9; 7 bases align to TRBD1. This CDR3 has 17 residues. V lost 5 bases and J lost 1; bases outside the gene matches: 10. Germline CDR1 is SEHNR and CDR2 is FQNEAQ (reference sequence). The DNA for the CDR3 is TGTGCCAGCAGCCCCACCCCCGGGACAGAGAACACCGGGGAGCTGTTTTTT. This sequence encodes CASSPTPGTENTGELFF.

The chain is built from TRBV13 and TRBJ2-5; 13 nucleotides align to TRBD2. The CDR3 has 16 amino acids. The J segment lost 5 bases and the V segment lost 3 bases, leaving 6 bases of the junction unmatched. Germline lookup yields CDR1 PRHDT and CDR2 FYEKMQ (reference sequence). This chain's CDR3 is CASSLRRTSGSETQYF. The CDR3 nucleotides are TGTGCCAGCAGCTTGAGGCGGACTAGCGGGAGTGAGACCCAGTACTTC.

J is TRBJ2-3 and V is TRBV7-9; 8 bases map to TRBD2. The V and J ends lost 6 bases and 6 bases, in that order; junction bases with no gene match: 11. Germline V gene data show CDR1 as SEHNR and CDR2 as FQNEAQ (reference sequence). The CDR3 extends over 15 amino acids. CDR3 in DNA: TGTGCCAGCAGACTAGCGGCCAGATCGGTGGATACGCAGTATTTT. Translated, it gives CASRLAARSVDTQYF. Full variable domain (missing parts from reference TRBV7-9 and TRBJ2-3): DTGVSQNPRHKITKRGQNVTFRCDPISEHNRLYWYRQTLGQGPEFLTYFQNEAQLEKSRLLSDRFSAERPKGSFSTLEIQRTEQGDSAMYLCASRLAARSVDTQYFGPGTRLTVL.

J is TRBJ2-7 and V is TRBV6-6, with D perhaps matching TRBD2 (5 bases). Germline V gene data show CDR1 as MNHNY and CDR2 as SVGAGI (reference sequence). This CDR3 is built from 15 residues. V was pared by 2 bases and J by 6 bases, with 17 bases between. The CDR3 nucleotides read TGTGCCAGCAGTTACGAGGGCCCCACCTCCGGCGAGCAGTACTTC. It encodes CASSYEGPTSGEQYF.

The rearrangement uses TRBV7-9 and TRBJ2-1; the D is unclear. The CDR3 runs 12 residues. In germline, CDR1 is SEHNR, CDR2 FQNEAQ (reference sequence). V lost 3 bases and J lost 4, with 4 bases in between. The CDR3 DNA reads as TGTGCCAGCAGCTTCGGGTACAATGAGCAGTTCTTC. Protein product: CASSFGYNEQFF. Filled out from reference TRBV7-9 and TRBJ2-1, the complete variable domain reads DTGVSQNPRHKITKRGQNVTFRCDPISEHNRLYWYRQTLGQGPEFLTYFQNEAQLEKSRLLSDRFSAERPKGSFSTLEIQRTEQGDSAMYLCASSFGYNEQFFGPGTRLTVL.

The chain uses TRBV30 and TRBJ1-5, with 7 positions matching TRBD1. J gave up 3 bases and V 0 bases, and 5 bases lay outside the gene matches. Germline CDR1 reads GTSNPN; CDR2 reads SVGIG (reference sequence). This CDR3 is 15 amino acids long. This CDR3 reads CAWSVAGQYNQPQHF. The CDR3 bases are TGTGCCTGGAGTGTTGCGGGACAGTACAATCAGCCCCAGCATTTT.

This chain links TRBV4-1 with TRBJ1-3; tentative D call: TRBD1 (6 bases). CDR1 and CDR2 from the germline V gene are MGHRA and YSYEKL. The CDR3 covers 15 residues. Trimming removed 2 bases from V and 3 bases from J, with 11 bases in between. The CDR3 sequence: CASSQLTGLGNTIYF. The CDR3 nucleotides are TGCGCCAGCAGCCAACTTACAGGGCTTGGAAACACCATATATTTT.

The genes are TRBV6-6 and TRBJ2-1; 9 bases agree with TRBD2. Germline V gene sequence: CDR1 MNHNY, CDR2 SVGAGI (reference sequence). The CDR3 is 15 residues long. Trimming took 5 bases from V and 6 from J; bases not matched to a gene: 8. The CDR3 is CASSTGTSQGNEQFF. The DNA of the CDR3 is TGTGCCAGCAGTACCGGGACTAGCCAAGGCAATGAGCAGTTCTTC.

V and J are TRBV11-2 and TRBJ1-4, with 9 bases identical to TRBD1. Germline CDR1 SGHAT, CDR2 FQNNGV. The CDR3 totals 15 residues. V gave up 3 bases and J gave up 6 bases; unmatched junction bases: 5. The CDR3: CASSFGDRDHEKLFF. Here the CDR3 DNA reads TGTGCCAGCAGCTTCGGGGACAGGGACCATGAAAAACTGTTTTTT. The whole variable domain, remainder taken from reference TRBV11-2 and TRBJ1-4, is EAGVAQSPRYKIIEKRQSVAFWCNPISGHATLYWYQQILGQGPKLLIQFQNNGVVDDSQLPKDRFSAERLKGVDSTLKIQPAKLEDSAVYLCASSFGDRDHEKLFFGSGTQLSVL.

The V call is TRBV5-1, the J call TRBJ2-7, with D unresolved. CDR3 size: 13 residues. CDR1 SGHRS and CDR2 YFSETQ come from the germline V gene. Trimming removed 4 bases at V and 3 bases at J, with 11 bases between. The DNA for the CDR3 is TGCGCCAGCAGCATGGGAACGAGCTACGAGCAGTACTTC. Translation gives CASSMGTSYEQYF.

The gene calls are TRBV7-2 and TRBJ2-7; D is possibly TRBD1 (7 bases). Trimming stripped 2 bases from V and 2 bases from J, with 25 bases between. CDR1 and CDR2 (germline): SGHTA, FQGNSA. This CDR3 has 19 residues. The CDR3 nucleotides are TGTGCCAGCAGCTTACCCAGGTCTCAGGGGGGCCGCTGGACCTACGAGCAGTACTTC. It specifies CASSLPRSQGGRWTYEQYF.